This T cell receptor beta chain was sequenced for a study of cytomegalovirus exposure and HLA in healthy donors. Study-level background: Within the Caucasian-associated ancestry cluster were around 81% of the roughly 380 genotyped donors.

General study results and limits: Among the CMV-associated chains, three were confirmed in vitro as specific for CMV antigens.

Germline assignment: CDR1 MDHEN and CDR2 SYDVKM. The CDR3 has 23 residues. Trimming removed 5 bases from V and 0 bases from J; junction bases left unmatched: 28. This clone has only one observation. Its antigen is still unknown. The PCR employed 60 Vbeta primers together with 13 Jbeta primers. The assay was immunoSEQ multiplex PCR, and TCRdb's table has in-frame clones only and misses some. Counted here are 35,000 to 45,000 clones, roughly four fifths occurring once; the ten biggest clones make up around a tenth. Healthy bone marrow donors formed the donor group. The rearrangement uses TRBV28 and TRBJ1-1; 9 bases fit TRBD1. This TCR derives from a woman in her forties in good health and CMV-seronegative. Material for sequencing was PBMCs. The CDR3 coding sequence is TGTGCCAGCAGTCCCGGGACAGGGATTTATAATGCCCCCTGGGCATCCATGAACACTGAAGCTTTCTTT. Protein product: CASSPGTGIYNAPWASMNTEAFF.